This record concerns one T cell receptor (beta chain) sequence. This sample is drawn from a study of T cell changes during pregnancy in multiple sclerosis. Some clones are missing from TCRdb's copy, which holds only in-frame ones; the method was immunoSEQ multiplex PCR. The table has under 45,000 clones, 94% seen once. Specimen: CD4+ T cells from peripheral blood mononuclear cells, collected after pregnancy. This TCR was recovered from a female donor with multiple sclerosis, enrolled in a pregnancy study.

CDR3 nucleotides: TGTGCCAGTAGTATATCCGGGGGCAATCAGCCCCAGCATTTT. This encodes CASSISGGNQPQHF. The V call is TRBV19, the J call TRBJ1-5; the D is unclear. The V gene lost 2 bases and the J gene lost 2 bases, with 7 bases spanning the gap. Looked up from germline, CDR1 is LNHDA and CDR2 is SQIVND (reference sequence). The CDR3 totals 14 residues.